These 21 T cell receptor beta chains were sequenced from one sample in a study of blood T cell repertoires in COVID-19. Repertoires were generated with immunoSEQ multiplex PCR, while TCRdb's copy carries only in-frame clones and drops some. The repertoire holds about 180,000 clones, with around 80% as singletons. Sequenced sample: peripheral blood. These receptors were collected from a woman over 75 with COVID-19, enrolled during active disease.

This clone has just a few counts. This rearrangement joins TRBV5-1 to TRBJ2-1; 10 bases align to TRBD2. The CDR3 covers 16 residues. Trimming cost V 4 bases and J 4 bases; bases outside gene matches: 8. CDR1 is SGHRS, CDR2 YFSETQ, per germline. For the CDR3, the DNA is TGCGCCAGCAGCGCTTACGGGACTAGCGTATACAATGAGCAGTTCTTC. Its translation is CASSAYGTSVYNEQFF.

This sequence joins TRBV7-2 and TRBJ1-2; 7 bases line up with TRBD1. Germline values: CDR1 SGHTA, CDR2 FQGNSA. This CDR3 is 15 amino acids long. V dropped 1 base and J dropped 9; count of bases not matched to a gene: 11. CDR3 protein: CASSLERGRPMSYTF. The CDR3 DNA is TGTGCCAGCAGCTTAGAAAGGGGGCGTCCTATGAGCTACACCTTC. The entire variable domain, with the rest obtained from reference TRBV7-2 and TRBJ1-2, is as follows: GAGVSQSPSNKVTEKGKDVELRCDPISGHTALYWYRQSLGQGLEFLIYFQGNSAPDKSGLPSDRFSAERTGGSVSTLTIQRTQQEDSAVYLCASSLERGRPMSYTFGSGTRLTVV.

The chain links TRBV27 to TRBJ2-3; unclear D gene. The germline V gene encodes CDR1 MNHEY and CDR2 SMNVEV (reference sequence). V was cut by 4 bases and J by 2 bases, with 7 bases left in between. The CDR3 totals 13 residues. The CDR3 loop is CASSWAPTDTQYF. The DNA of the CDR3 is TGTGCCAGCAGTTGGGCCCCCACAGATACGCAGTATTTT.

This chain links TRBV5-1 with TRBJ2-3; 8 bases agree with TRBD2. The CDR3 length is 14 residues. Germline CDR1 and CDR2: SGHRS and YFSETQ. The ends lost 1 base at V and 5 bases at J; junction bases unmatched: 3. As DNA, the CDR3 is TGCGCCAGCAGCTTGTTGAGCGGGGGAGATACGCAGTATTTT. Protein sequence: CASSLLSGGDTQYF.

This clone was picked up a small number of times. The chain employs TRBV10-3 and TRBJ1-5; 7 nucleotides line up with TRBD1. CDR3 length: 12 amino acids. CDR1 and CDR2 from the germline V gene are ENHRY and SYGVKD. V dropped 10 bases and J dropped 3; count of bases not matched to a gene: 3. CDR3 sequence reads: CATGTVNQPQHF. The DNA for the CDR3 is TGTGCCACCGGGACAGTCAATCAGCCCCAGCATTTT.

The gene calls are TRBV7-3 and TRBJ2-3, with D perhaps matching TRBD1 (6 bases). Germline V gives CDR1 SGHTA, CDR2 FQGTGA. This CDR3 has 14 amino acids. Trimming took off 2 bases at V and 9 bases at J, with 15 bases between the two ends. CDR3 nucleotide sequence: TGTGCCAGCAGCTTAGGGGGCACCCAGGGGACGCAGTATTTT. Translation: CASSLGGTQGTQYF.

This chain joins TRBV10-3 and TRBJ1-1; D is ambiguous. Germline V CDR1 and CDR2: ENHRY, SYGVKD. There are 14 residues in the CDR3. V was cut by 3 bases and J by 4 bases, with 12 bases left in between. The CDR3, as DNA: TGTGCCATCAGTGACTCGGGTTACTCCACTGAAGCTTTCTTT. Protein sequence: CAISDSGYSTEAFF.

This chain uses TRBV9 with TRBJ2-2; no firm D call. CDR1 is SGDLS, CDR2 YYNGEE, per germline. CDR3 length: 16 residues. V was pared by 4 bases and J by 0 bases, with 13 bases between. CDR3 residues: CASSTNRRSNTGELFF. The CDR3 bases are TGTGCCAGCAGCACTAATAGACGGTCGAACACCGGGGAGCTGTTTTTT.

The chain uses TRBV6-1 and TRBJ1-2; D might be TRBD1 (6 bases). The CDR3 runs 14 residues. Germline V gene sequence: CDR1 MNHNS, CDR2 SASEGT. Trimming left V 1 base short and J 3 bases short, with 9 bases between. As DNA, the CDR3 is TGTGCCAGCAGTGAAGGTGGGGGCTACTATGGCTACACCTTC. It encodes CASSEGGGYYGYTF.

This clone turned up a few times. This rearrangement joins TRBV2 to TRBJ1-2; D is possibly TRBD1 (6 bases). CDR1 and CDR2 from the germline V gene are SNHLY and FYNNEI. CDR3 length: 12 amino acids. Trimming pared 8 bases from V and 5 bases from J, leaving 12 bases between. CDR3 sequence reads: CASSVTGYGYTF. In nucleotides, the CDR3 is TGTGCCAGCTCCGTAACAGGGTATGGCTACACCTTC.

This rearrangement joins TRBV5-1 to TRBJ2-5; D might be TRBD1 (6 bases). V was pared by 2 bases and J by 3 bases, with 11 bases between. Germline CDR1 is SGHRS and CDR2 is YFSETQ. The CDR3 loop spans 14 amino acids. CDR3 bases: TGCGCCAGCAGCTTCGGCAGGGGCGAAGAGACCCAGTACTTC. This sequence encodes CASSFGRGEETQYF.

The genes are TRBV7-6 and TRBJ2-5, with D possibly TRBD1 on 6 matching bases. The CDR3 has 12 residues. Germline V gene data show CDR1 as SGHVS and CDR2 as FNYEAQ. Trimming left V 5 bases short and J 9 bases short, with 13 bases between. CDR3 DNA sequence: TGTGCCAGCAGCGCAGAGACAGGTTCCCAGTACTTC. Protein product: CASSAETGSQYF. The full variable domain, completed using reference TRBV7-6 and TRBJ2-5, is GAGVSQSPRYKVTKRGQDVALRCDPISGHVSLYWYRQALGQGPEFLTYFNYEAQQDKSGLPNDRFSAERPEGSISTLTIQRTEQRDSAMYRCASSAETGSQYFGPGTRLLVL.

This sequence joins TRBV29-1 and TRBJ2-3; 12 positions agree with TRBD1. J lost 3 bases, V lost 4 bases, and 17 bases had no gene match. CDR1 and CDR2 from the germline V gene are SQVTM and ANQGSEA. The CDR3 contains 19 residues. CDR3: CSVGPRPGTGGRVTDTQYF. In DNA, the CDR3 is TGCAGCGTTGGACCCCGTCCCGGGACAGGGGGCCGGGTGACAGATACGCAGTATTTT.

The V call is TRBV2, the J call TRBJ1-1; D might be TRBD1 (5 bases). The CDR3 totals 13 residues. V was shortened by 4 bases and J by 5 bases, with 11 bases between the two germline ends. Per germline, CDR1 SNHLY and CDR2 FYNNEI. This CDR3 reads CASSVSGRTEAFF. The CDR3, as DNA: TGTGCCAGCAGTGTGTCAGGGAGGACTGAAGCTTTCTTT.

This rearrangement joins TRBV4-1 to TRBJ2-7, with a weak D call TRBD2 (6 bases). Trimming removed 0 bases from V and 3 bases from J, with 12 bases in between. The germline V gene encodes CDR1 MGHRA and CDR2 YSYEKL. CDR3 length: 15 amino acids. CDR3 DNA sequence: TGCGCCAGCAGCCAAGATGCGGGAAGGGGCTACGAGCAGTACTTC. As protein: CASSQDAGRGYEQYF.

This clone was picked up one time. The rearrangement joins TRBV4-1 to TRBJ2-7; maybe TRBD2 (7 bases). The V end lost 0 bases, the J end lost 5 bases, and 11 bases lay between the germline ends. The CDR3 length is 14 residues. From germline, CDR1 is MGHRA and CDR2 YSYEKL. This chain's CDR3 is CASSQEGGLNEQYF. Written as DNA, the CDR3 is TGCGCCAGCAGCCAAGAGGGGGGGCTTAACGAGCAGTACTTC.

The CDR3 DNA follows: TGTGCCAGCAGTTCGACAGGGGTTGTTTATGGCTACACCTTC. This codes for CASSSTGVVYGYTF. This rearrangement joins TRBV6-6 to TRBJ1-2; 8 bases line up with TRBD1. Germline V gene data show CDR1 as MNHNY and CDR2 as SVGAGI (reference sequence). This CDR3 has 14 residues. The ends lost 4 bases at V and 5 bases at J; junction bases unmatched: 6.

The chain combines TRBV5-4 with TRBJ1-1; the match to TRBD1 covers 7 bases. With 4 bases clipped from V and 4 bases from J, the junction kept 7 bases outside the gene matches. There are 14 residues in the CDR3. Germline V CDR1 and CDR2: SGHNT, YYREEE (reference sequence). The CDR3 protein is CASSPRQGRTEAFF. The CDR3 bases are TGTGCCAGCAGCCCCCGACAGGGACGCACTGAAGCTTTCTTT.

This chain joins TRBV9 and TRBJ2-5, with TRBD2 matching over 10 bases. J was trimmed by 3 bases and V by 3 bases; bases with no gene match: 5. Germline V gives CDR1 SGDLS, CDR2 YYNGEE. The CDR3 is 15 amino acids. For the CDR3, the DNA is TGTGCCAGCAGCGCCCTCAGCGGGGGGGAAGAGACCCAGTACTTC. This codes for CASSALSGGEETQYF.

The rearrangement uses TRBV20-1 and TRBJ1-2; D is possibly TRBD1 (5 bases). This CDR3 is built from 11 residues. The V and J ends lost 6 bases and 5 bases respectively, with 10 bases between them. The germline gives CDR1 DFQATT, CDR2 SNEGSKA (reference sequence). Written as DNA, the CDR3 is TGCAGTGCCCCCGGGGGTTATGGCTACACCTTC. It specifies CSAPGGYGYTF.

The V gene is TRBV11-3, the J gene TRBJ2-5, with 7 bases that match TRBD2. V gave up 5 bases and J gave up 6 bases; unmatched junction bases: 9. Germline V CDR1 and CDR2: SGHNT, YENEEA. This CDR3 is 14 amino acids long. Written as DNA, the CDR3 is TGTGCCAGCAGCCCCGAGACTAGCTTGAAGACCCAGTACTTC. Protein: CASSPETSLKTQYF.